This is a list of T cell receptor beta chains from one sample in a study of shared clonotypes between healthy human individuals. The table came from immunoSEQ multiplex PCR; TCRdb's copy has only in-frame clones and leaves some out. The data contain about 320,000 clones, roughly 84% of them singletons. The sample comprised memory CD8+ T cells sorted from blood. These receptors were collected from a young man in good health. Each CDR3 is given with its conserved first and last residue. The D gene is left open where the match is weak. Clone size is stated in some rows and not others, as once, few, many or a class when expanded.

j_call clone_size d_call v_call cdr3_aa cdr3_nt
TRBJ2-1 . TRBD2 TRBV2 CASSEWSSGGAGNEQFF TGTGCCAGCAGTGAATGGTCTAGCGGGGGGGCCGGCAATGAGCAGTTCTTC
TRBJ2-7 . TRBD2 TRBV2 CAIMTSGGYEQYF TGTGCCATCATGACTAGCGGGGGGTACGAGCAGTACTTC
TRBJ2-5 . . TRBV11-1 CASSLPEGTETQYF TGTGCCAGCAGCTTACCTGAGGGGACAGAGACCCAGTACTTC
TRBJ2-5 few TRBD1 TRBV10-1 CASSATGGFQETQYF TGCGCCAGCAGTGCCACAGGGGGATTCCAAGAGACCCAGTACTTC
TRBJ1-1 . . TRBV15 CATSGTGEAFF TGTGCCACCAGCGGAACAGGGGAAGCTTTCTTT
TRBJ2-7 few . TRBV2 CASSEGGVYEQYF TGTGCCAGCAGTGAAGGTGGGGTCTACGAGCAGTACTTC
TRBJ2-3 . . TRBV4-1 CASGPRGGLSTDTQYF TGCGCCAGCGGACCCAGGGGGGGCCTTAGCACAGATACGCAGTATTTT
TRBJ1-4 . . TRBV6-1 CASMTVTNEKLFF TGTGCCAGCATGACGGTAACTAATGAAAAACTGTTTTTT
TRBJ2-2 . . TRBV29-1 CSVVSVNTGELFF TGCAGCGTTGTGTCGGTGAACACCGGGGAGCTGTTTTTT
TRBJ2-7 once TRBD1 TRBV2 CASSTGDRAYEQYF TGTGCCAGCAGTACGGGGGACAGGGCGTACGAGCAGTACTTC
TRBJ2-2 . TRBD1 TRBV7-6 CASSSRTGGTGELFF TGTGCCAGCAGCTCCCGGACAGGGGGAACCGGGGAGCTGTTTTTT
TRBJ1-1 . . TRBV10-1 CASSDGQRNTEAFF TGCGCCAGCAGTGATGGACAGAGGAACACTGAAGCTTTCTTT
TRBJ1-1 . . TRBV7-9 CASSYQGNTEAFF TGTGCCAGCAGCTACCAGGGGAACACTGAAGCTTTCTTT
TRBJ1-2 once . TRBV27 CASKPPGLPNYGYTF TGTGCCAGTAAACCCCCGGGCCTTCCTAACTATGGCTACACCTTC
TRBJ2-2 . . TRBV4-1 CASSDSGNTGELFF TGCGCCAGCAGCGACAGCGGGAACACCGGGGAGCTGTTTTTT
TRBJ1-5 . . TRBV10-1 CASSESTQPQHF TGCGCCAGCAGTGAGTCGACTCAGCCCCAGCATTTT
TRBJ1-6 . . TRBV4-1 CASSQDWNSSYNSPLHF TGCGCCAGCAGCCAAGATTGGAATAGCTCCTATAATTCACCCCTCCACTTT
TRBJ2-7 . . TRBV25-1 CASSDGGFSYEQYF TGTGCCAGCAGTGATGGGGGGTTCTCCTACGAGCAGTACTTC
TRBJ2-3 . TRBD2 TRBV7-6 CASSLGTGGTHTDTQYF TGTGCCAGCAGCTTAGGAACGGGAGGGACCCACACAGATACGCAGTATTTT
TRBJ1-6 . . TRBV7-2 CASSLGNKLGSSYNSPLHF TGTGCCAGCAGCTTAGGGAATAAGCTTGGGAGCTCCTATAATTCACCCCTCCACTTT
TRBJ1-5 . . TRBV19 CASSIEWGDQPQHF TGTGCCAGTAGTATAGAGTGGGGGGATCAGCCCCAGCATTTT
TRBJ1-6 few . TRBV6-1 CASSEAPRGTPLHF TGTGCCAGCAGTGAAGCCCCTAGGGGGACACCCCTCCACTTT
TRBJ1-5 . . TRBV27 CASSLIQSNQPQHF TGTGCCAGCAGTTTGATCCAAAGCAATCAGCCCCAGCATTTT
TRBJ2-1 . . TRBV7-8 CASSLYHNEQFF TGTGCCAGCAGCTTATACCACAATGAGCAGTTCTTC
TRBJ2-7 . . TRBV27 CASSRGGKPYEQYF TGTGCCAGCAGTAGAGGGGGAAAGCCCTACGAGCAGTACTTC
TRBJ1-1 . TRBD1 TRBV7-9 CASSLVGTGGTEAFF TGTGCCAGCAGCTTAGTGGGGACAGGGGGCACTGAAGCTTTCTTT
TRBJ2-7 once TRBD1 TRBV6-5 CASRLQGASSYEQYF TGTGCCAGCAGACTACAGGGGGCGAGCTCCTACGAGCAGTACTTC
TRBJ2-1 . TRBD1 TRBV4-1 CASRRVGGHEQFF TGCGCCAGCAGGCGCGTAGGGGGCCATGAGCAGTTCTTC
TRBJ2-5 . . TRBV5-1 CASSLGGRSWETQYF TGCGCCAGCAGCTTGGGTGGCAGGTCATGGGAGACCCAGTACTTC
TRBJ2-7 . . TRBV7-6 CASSLQSYSYEQYF TGTGCCAGCAGCCTCCAGAGTTACTCCTACGAGCAGTACTTC
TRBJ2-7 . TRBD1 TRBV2 CATHDRAHSYEQYF TGTGCCACCCACGACAGGGCCCACTCCTACGAGCAGTACTTC
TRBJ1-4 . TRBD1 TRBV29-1 CSVAGTGRNNEKLFF TGCAGCGTCGCCGGGACAGGCCGAAATAATGAAAAACTGTTTTTT
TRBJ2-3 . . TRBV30 CAWSGPLGTDTQYF TGTGCCTGGAGTGGGCCGTTGGGCACAGATACGCAGTATTTT
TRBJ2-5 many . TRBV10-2 CASREMAVSYF TGCGCCAGCAGAGAGATGGCGGTCTCGTACTTC
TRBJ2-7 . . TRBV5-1 CASSLEQGSYYEQYF TGCGCCAGCAGCTTGGAGCAGGGTTCTTACTACGAGCAGTACTTC
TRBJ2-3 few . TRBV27 CASSPLGPTDTQYF TGTGCCAGCAGTCCCCTAGGACCCACAGATACGCAGTATTTT
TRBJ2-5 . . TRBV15 CATSSAQGTQYF TGTGCCACCAGCAGTGCCCAGGGGACCCAGTACTTC
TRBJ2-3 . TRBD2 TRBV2 CASRASGGEEGTDTQYF TGTGCCAGCAGGGCTAGCGGGGGGGAGGAGGGTACAGATACGCAGTATTTT
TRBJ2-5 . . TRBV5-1 CASSLLDPQETQYF TGCGCCAGCAGCTTGTTGGACCCACAAGAGACCCAGTACTTC
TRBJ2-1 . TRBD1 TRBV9 CASSVGRLWDRVFNEQFF TGTGCCAGCAGCGTAGGAAGATTATGGGACAGGGTTTTTAATGAGCAGTTCTTC
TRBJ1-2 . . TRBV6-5 CASSVGRGGGYTF TGTGCCAGCAGTGTCGGCAGGGGTGGGGGCTACACCTTC
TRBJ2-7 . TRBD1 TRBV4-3 CASSPGQGLSYEQYF TGCGCCAGCAGCCCGGGACAGGGGTTATCTTACGAGCAGTACTTC
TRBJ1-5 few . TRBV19 CASSIFEGQPQHF TGTGCCAGTAGTATTTTCGAGGGACAGCCCCAGCATTTT
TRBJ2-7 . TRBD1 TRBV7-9 CASSRGTGGEEGQYF TGTGCCAGCAGCAGAGGGACAGGGGGAGAAGAAGGGCAGTACTTC
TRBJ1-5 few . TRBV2 CAIDLGSNQPQHF TGTGCCATTGACCTCGGGAGCAATCAGCCCCAGCATTTT
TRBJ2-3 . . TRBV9 CASSVLGAGTDTQYF TGTGCCAGCAGCGTACTTGGGGCGGGTACAGATACGCAGTATTTT
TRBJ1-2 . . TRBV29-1 CSVEGGTHISNYGYTF TGCAGCGTTGAAGGTGGGACACACATTTCTAACTATGGCTACACCTTC
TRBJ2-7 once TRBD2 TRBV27 CASSSPGLAKGEQYF TGTGCCAGCAGTTCCCCCGGACTAGCCAAGGGCGAGCAGTACTTC
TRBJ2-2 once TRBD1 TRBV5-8 CASSLDRGRAGELFF TGTGCCAGCAGCCTTGACAGGGGGCGCGCCGGGGAGCTGTTTTTT
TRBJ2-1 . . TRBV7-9 CASSDWRNPYNEQFF TGTGCCAGCAGCGACTGGCGGAACCCCTACAATGAGCAGTTCTTC
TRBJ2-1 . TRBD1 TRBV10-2 CASSESAIGGAGQFF TGCGCCAGCAGTGAGTCCGCGATAGGGGGCGCGGGGCAGTTCTTC
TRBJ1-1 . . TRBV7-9 CASSFYQGNTEAFF TGTGCCAGCAGCTTTTATCAGGGTAACACTGAAGCTTTCTTT
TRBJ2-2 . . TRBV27 CASSLAGNTGELFF TGTGCCAGCAGTTTAGCGGGGAACACCGGGGAGCTGTTTTTT
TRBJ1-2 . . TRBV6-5 CASTSWGGGNYGYTF TGTGCCAGCACCTCTTGGGGGGGCGGTAACTATGGCTACACCTTC
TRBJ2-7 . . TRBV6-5 CASSYSSIGGYEQYF TGTGCCAGCAGTTACTCGAGTATAGGGGGGTACGAGCAGTACTTC
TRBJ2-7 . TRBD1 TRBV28 CASSPGQGAREQYF TGTGCCAGCAGTCCCGGACAGGGGGCGAGGGAGCAGTACTTC
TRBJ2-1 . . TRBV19 CASSWPGDEQFF TGTGCCAGTAGTTGGCCCGGGGATGAGCAGTTCTTC
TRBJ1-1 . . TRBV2 CASSEFLFRSMNTEAFF TGTGCCAGCAGTGAATTCCTCTTTCGCAGCATGAACACTGAAGCTTTCTTT